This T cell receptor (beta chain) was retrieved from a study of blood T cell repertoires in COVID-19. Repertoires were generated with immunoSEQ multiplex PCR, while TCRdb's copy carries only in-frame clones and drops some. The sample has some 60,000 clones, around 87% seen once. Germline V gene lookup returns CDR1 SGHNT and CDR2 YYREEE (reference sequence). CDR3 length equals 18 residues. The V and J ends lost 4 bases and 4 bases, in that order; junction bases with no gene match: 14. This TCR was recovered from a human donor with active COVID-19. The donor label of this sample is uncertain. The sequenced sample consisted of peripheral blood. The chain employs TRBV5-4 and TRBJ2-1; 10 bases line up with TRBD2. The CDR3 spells CASSAGSGGRSLYNEQFF. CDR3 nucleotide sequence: TGTGCCAGCAGCGCCGGTAGCGGGGGGAGGTCCCTATACAATGAGCAGTTCTTC.